The next 11 T cell receptor beta chains were all read from a single sample in a study of liver allograft versus peripheral blood T cells. Study at large: In transplanted livers, T cell receptor repertoires were compared with those found in the recipients' peripheral blood.

TCRdb itself ran the reads through MiXCR, one entry per CDR3 protein. The repertoire includes fewer than 3,500 distinct CDR3 sequences, roughly 15% of them detected once, and 3.2% sits in the top ten. Receptors originate from a human patient who had a liver transplant. Some T cells here may be from the graft donor.

The chain couples TRBV2 to TRBJ2-7, with 7 nucleotides matching TRBD2. This CDR3 spans 14 amino acids. The germline CDR1 and CDR2 sequences are SNHLY and FYNNEI. The V and J ends lost 7 bases and 5 bases, in that order; junction bases with no gene match: 11. CDR3 residues: CASTLSAGEDEQYF. CDR3 coding DNA: TGTGCCAGCACCCTATCGGCGGGGGAAGACGAGCAGTACTTC.

This clonotype is judged medium-sized (0.01 to 0.1%). The rearrangement uses TRBV30 and TRBJ1-6, with D unclear. The CDR3 totals 14 residues. Germline V gene data show CDR1 as GTSNPN and CDR2 as SVGIG (reference sequence). V gave up 0 bases and J gave up 4 bases, with 7 bases separating them. The chain's CDR3 is CAWSVSGYNSPLHF. The DNA for the CDR3 is TGTGCCTGGAGTGTTTCGGGGTATAATTCACCCCTCCACTTT.

Sample share makes this clonotype large. V usage is TRBV10-3 and J usage is TRBJ2-1, with D uncertain. With 6 bases removed from V and 2 bases from J, the gap between germline ends came to 17 bases. Germline lookup yields CDR1 ENHRY and CDR2 SYGVKD. The CDR3 covers 16 residues. The CDR3 DNA follows: TGTGCCATCAGGGAAAATTCGCGCGATCCCTACAATGAGCAGTTCTTC. Amino acids: CAIRENSRDPYNEQFF.

The chain couples TRBV5-6 to TRBJ2-2; 10 bases are shared with TRBD1. This CDR3 is 16 amino acids long. The germline CDR1 and CDR2 sequences are SGHDT and YYEEEE. V gave up 2 bases and J gave up 3 bases; unmatched junction bases: 4. The CDR3 bases are TGTGCCAGCAGCTTAGCCGGGACAGGGGACACCGGGGAGCTGTTTTTT. Its translation: CASSLAGTGDTGELFF.

This clonotype qualifies as medium-sized. The genes are TRBV5-6 and TRBJ1-4, with D tentatively TRBD1 (5 bases). Germline CDR1 and CDR2: SGHDT and YYEEEE. V lost 2 bases to trimming and J lost 7 bases, with 15 bases between them. CDR3 length: 15 residues. CDR3 bases: TGTGCCAGCAGCTTTACGGGGCGGTCTGGTGAAAAACTGTTTTTT. Its translation is CASSFTGRSGEKLFF.

Relative to its sample, this clonotype is medium-sized. This chain uses TRBV15 with TRBJ1-4, with D uncertain. Germline loops: CDR1 LNHNV, CDR2 YYDKDF (reference sequence). The CDR3 length is 13 residues. Trimming stripped 3 bases from V and 0 bases from J, with 2 bases between. CDR3 in amino acids: CATSRATNEKLFF. CDR3 bases: TGTGCCACCAGCAGGGCAACTAATGAAAAACTGTTTTTT.

Sample share makes this clonotype medium-sized. V usage is TRBV18 and J usage is TRBJ1-1; D gene ambiguous. Deletions cut 3 bases from V and 1 base from J, with 6 bases between. The CDR3 loop spans 13 amino acids. Germline V gene lookup returns CDR1 KGHSH and CDR2 LQKENI. The CDR3 DNA sequence: TGTGCCAGCTCACCTCTTGCGAACACTGAAGCTTTCTTT. Amino acids: CASSPLANTEAFF. The variable domain in full, completed from reference TRBV18 and TRBJ1-1, reads NAGVMQNPRHLVRRRGQEARLRCSPMKGHSHVYWYRQLPEEGLKFMVYLQKENIIDESGMPKERFSAEFPKEGPSILRIQQVVRGDSAAYFCASSPLANTEAFFGQGTRLTVV.

This clonotype was counted at least ten times. The chain couples TRBV6-6 to TRBJ2-7; no definite D call. This CDR3 has 14 residues. The germline gives CDR1 MNHNY, CDR2 SVGAGI (reference sequence). Trimming took off 5 bases at V and 0 bases at J, with 11 bases between the two ends. The CDR3 DNA sequence: TGTGCCAGCAGTCTCCGGAGCCCCTCCTACGAGCAGTACTTC. Residues: CASSLRSPSYEQYF.

This clonotype is labeled medium-sized (0.01 to 0.1%). The V call is TRBV15, the J call TRBJ1-3; D call uncertain. With 0 bases removed from V and 4 bases from J, the gap between germline ends came to 10 bases. Germline V gene sequence: CDR1 LNHNV, CDR2 YYDKDF (reference sequence). The CDR3 consists of 15 residues. The CDR3 DNA sequence: TGTGCCACCAGCAGAGACCTTCACCGGGGAAACACCATATATTTT. Encoded protein: CATSRDLHRGNTIYF.

This clonotype rates as medium-sized (0.01 to 0.1%). The gene calls are TRBV10-3 and TRBJ2-1; 9 bases line up with TRBD2. The CDR3 runs 17 residues. In germline, CDR1 is ENHRY, CDR2 SYGVKD. With V trimmed by 4 bases and J by 0 bases, 7 bases remained unmatched. The CDR3 here is CAISGLAGPSSYNEQFF. In DNA, the CDR3 is TGTGCCATCAGTGGGCTAGCGGGGCCTAGCTCCTACAATGAGCAGTTCTTC.

By share of the sample, this clonotype is large (0.1 to 1%). This chain connects TRBV18 to TRBJ2-2; 9 nucleotides match TRBD1. Germline loops: CDR1 KGHSH, CDR2 LQKENI. This CDR3 has 15 residues. V shed 1 base, J shed 5 bases, and the junction held 2 bases outside the gene matches. In nucleotides, the CDR3 is TGTGCCAGCTCACCACGGACAGGGGAAACCGGGGAGCTGTTTTTT. Protein: CASSPRTGETGELFF.